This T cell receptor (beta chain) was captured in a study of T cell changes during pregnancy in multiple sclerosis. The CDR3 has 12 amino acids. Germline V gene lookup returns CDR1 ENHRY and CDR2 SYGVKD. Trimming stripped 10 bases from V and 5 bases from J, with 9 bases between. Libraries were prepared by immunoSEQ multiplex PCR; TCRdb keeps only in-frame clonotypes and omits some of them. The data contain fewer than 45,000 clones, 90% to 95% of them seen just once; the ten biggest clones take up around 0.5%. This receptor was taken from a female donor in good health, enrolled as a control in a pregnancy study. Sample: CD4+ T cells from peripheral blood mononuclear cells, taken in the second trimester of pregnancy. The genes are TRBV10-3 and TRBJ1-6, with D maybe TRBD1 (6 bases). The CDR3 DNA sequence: TGTGCCACGCGGACAGATAATTCACCCCTCCACTTT. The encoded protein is CATRTDNSPLHF.